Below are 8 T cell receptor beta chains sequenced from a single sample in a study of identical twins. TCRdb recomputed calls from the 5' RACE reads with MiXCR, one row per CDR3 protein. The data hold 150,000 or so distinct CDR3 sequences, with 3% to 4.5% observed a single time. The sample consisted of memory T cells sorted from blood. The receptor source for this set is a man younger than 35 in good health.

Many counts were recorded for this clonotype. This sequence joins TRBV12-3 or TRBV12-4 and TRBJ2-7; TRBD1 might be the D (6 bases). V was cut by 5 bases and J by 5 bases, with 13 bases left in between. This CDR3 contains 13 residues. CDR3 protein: CASSRGTGHEQYF. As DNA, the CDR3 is TGTGCCAGCAGTAGGGGGACGGGACACGAGCAGTACTTC.

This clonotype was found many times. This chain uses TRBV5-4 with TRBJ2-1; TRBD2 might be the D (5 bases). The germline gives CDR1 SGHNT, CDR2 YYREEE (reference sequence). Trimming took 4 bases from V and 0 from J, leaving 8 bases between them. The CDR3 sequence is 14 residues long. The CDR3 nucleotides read TGTGCCAGCAGCGGGAGCTACTCCTACAATGAGCAGTTCTTC. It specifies CASSGSYSYNEQFF.

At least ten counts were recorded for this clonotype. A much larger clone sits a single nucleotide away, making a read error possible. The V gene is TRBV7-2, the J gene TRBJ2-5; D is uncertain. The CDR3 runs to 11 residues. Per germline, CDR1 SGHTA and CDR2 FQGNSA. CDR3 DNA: TGTGCCAGCACCTTAAAAGAGACCCAGTACTTC. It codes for CASTLKETQYF. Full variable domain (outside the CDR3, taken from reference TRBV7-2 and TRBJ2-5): GAGVSQSPSNKVTEKGKDVELRCDPISGHTALYWYRQSLGQGLEFLIYFQGNSAPDKSGLPSDRFSAERTGGSVSTLTIQRTQQEDSAVYLCASTLKETQYFGPGTRLLVL.

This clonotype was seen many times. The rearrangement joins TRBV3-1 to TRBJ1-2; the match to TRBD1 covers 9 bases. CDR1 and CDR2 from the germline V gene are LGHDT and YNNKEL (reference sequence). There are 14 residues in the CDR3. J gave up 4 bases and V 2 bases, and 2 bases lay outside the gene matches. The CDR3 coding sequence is TGTGCCAGCAGCCAACGGGACAGGGTCTATGGCTACACCTTC. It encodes CASSQRDRVYGYTF.

The CDR3 protein is CASSTHRDRAEDTQYF. In DNA, the CDR3 is TGTGCCAGTAGTACCCACCGGGACAGGGCGGAAGATACGCAGTATTTT. The rearrangement joins TRBV19 to TRBJ2-3; 9 nucleotides line up with TRBD1. V dropped 4 bases and J dropped 5; count of bases not matched to a gene: 10. Germline CDR1 reads LNHDA; CDR2 reads SQIVND (reference sequence). The CDR3 is made up of 16 amino acids.

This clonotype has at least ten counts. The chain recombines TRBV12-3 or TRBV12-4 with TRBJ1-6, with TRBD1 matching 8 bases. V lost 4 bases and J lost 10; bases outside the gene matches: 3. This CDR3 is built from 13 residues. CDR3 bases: TGTGCCAGCAGTTGGACAGGGTTGTCACCCCTCCACTTT. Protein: CASSWTGLSPLHF.

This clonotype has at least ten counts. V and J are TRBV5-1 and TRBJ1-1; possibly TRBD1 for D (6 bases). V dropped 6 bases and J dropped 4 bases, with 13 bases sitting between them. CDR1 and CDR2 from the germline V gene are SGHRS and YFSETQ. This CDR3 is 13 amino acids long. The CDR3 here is CASTWGAGTEAFF. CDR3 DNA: TGCGCCAGCACTTGGGGGGCCGGCACTGAAGCTTTCTTT.

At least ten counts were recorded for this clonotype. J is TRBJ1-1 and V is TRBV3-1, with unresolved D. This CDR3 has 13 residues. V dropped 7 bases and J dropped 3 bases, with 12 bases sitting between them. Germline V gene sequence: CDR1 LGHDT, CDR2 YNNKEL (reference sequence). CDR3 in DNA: TGTGCCAGCACCCCGGACCGTTACACTGAAGCTTTCTTT. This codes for CASTPDRYTEAFF.